Shown below are 21 T cell receptor beta chains from a single sample sequenced in a study of breast tumors, draining lymph nodes, adjacent tissues. Axillary draining lymph nodes of breast cancer patients supplied the node samples. TCRdb fed the multiplex PCR reads into MiXCR, producing one record per CDR3 protein. The sample holds about 180,000 distinct CDR3 sequences, roughly 30% seen once. Sequenced sample: axillary lymph node tissue. These receptors were obtained from a female donor with breast cancer. Some clones in this sample may be carry-over from other donors' samples.

This clonotype was detected many times. This chain uses TRBV4-2 with TRBJ1-3; weak D call: TRBD1 (6 bases). CDR1 LGHNA and CDR2 YNFKEQ come from the germline V gene. V lost 4 bases and J lost 6, with 16 bases in between. This CDR3 comprises 15 residues. CDR3 nucleotides: TGTGCCAGCAGCCCCAATAGGGGGTTTCAAAACACCATATATTTT. It translates to CASSPNRGFQNTIYF.

Comments on this clonotype: A much larger clone lies one base from this, so it may be a read error. The rearrangement uses TRBV6-5 and TRBJ1-2; D is perhaps TRBD1 (5 bases). In germline, CDR1 is MNHEY, CDR2 SVGAGI. The CDR3 has 15 amino acids. CDR3 DNA sequence: TGTACCAGCAGTTACAACGGGCAGGGCCCCTATGGCTACACCTTC. It codes for CTSSYNGQGPYGYTF.

This clonotype has more than one count but fewer than ten. A much larger clone sits a single nucleotide away, making a read error possible. The V and J genes are TRBV4-1 and TRBJ2-1, with unresolved D. The germline V gene has CDR1 MGHRA and CDR2 YSYEKL. The CDR3 length is 15 residues. CDR3 DNA sequence: TGCCCCAGCAGCCAAGCGAGCGAGGCGCCCAATGAGCAGTTCTTC. It translates to CPSSQASEAPNEQFF.

This chain connects TRBV6-5 to TRBJ2-3; 7 bases align to TRBD2. This CDR3 has 14 amino acids. The ends lost 5 bases at V and 0 bases at J; junction bases unmatched: 2. Germline CDR1 is MNHEY and CDR2 is SVGAGI. The CDR3 protein is CASSHGGSTDTQYF. The CDR3 coding sequence is TGTGCCAGCAGTCACGGGGGGAGCACAGATACGCAGTATTTT.

The rearrangement links TRBV12-3 or TRBV12-4 to TRBJ2-2, with 7 bases identical to TRBD2. This CDR3 comprises 16 residues. The V segment lost 2 bases and the J segment 7 bases; nucleotides outside the gene matches: 10. In nucleotides, the CDR3 is TGTGCCAGCAGTTTAAGCAGCGGGGCGCAGCTCGGGGAGCTGTTTTTT. This translates into CASSLSSGAQLGELFF.

Of note for this clonotype: This may be a read error, as it is one base from a much larger clone. This rearrangement joins TRBV9 to TRBJ2-3; the D gene is possibly TRBD2 (5 bases). The CDR3 is 17 amino acids. Trimming left V 0 bases short and J 4 bases short, with 18 bases between. The germline CDR1 and CDR2 sequences are SGDLS and YYNGEE. The CDR3: CASSVATGGLSADTQYF. In DNA form, the CDR3 reads TGTGCCAGCAGCGTAGCTACTGGTGGTCTTAGCGCAGATACGCAGTATTTT.

This clonotype came up many times. This may stem from a read error, because a much larger clone lies one nucleotide away. The chain recombines TRBV9 with TRBJ2-5; TRBD2 agrees at 13 bases. Germline V gene data show CDR1 as SGDLS and CDR2 as YYNGEE. CDR3 size: 14 residues. CDR3 nucleotides: TGTGCCAGCAGCGATCAGCCGACTAGCGGGAGGATATCCTTC. Translating it yields CASSDQPTSGRISF.

This clonotype occurred many times. The chain has TRBV19 and TRBJ1-2; D call uncertain. The CDR3 runs 15 residues. The germline V gene encodes CDR1 LNHDA and CDR2 SQIVND (reference sequence). V lost 0 bases to trimming and J lost 4 bases, with 12 bases between them. CDR3 DNA sequence: TGTGCCAGTAGTATAGATGGAAAAAGGCTCTATGGCTACACCTTC. This encodes CASSIDGKRLYGYTF. Full variable domain (rest looked up from reference TRBV19 and TRBJ1-2): DGGITQSPKYLFRKEGQNVTLSCEQNLNHDAMYWYRQDPGQGLRLIYYSQIVNDFQKGDIAEGYSVSREKKESFPLTVTSAQKNPTAFYLCASSIDGKRLYGYTFGSGTRLTVV.

Note on this clonotype: A junction boundary mismatches the germline segment, possibly from a read error. The chain links TRBV25-1 to TRBJ2-1; 8 nucleotides align to TRBD1. Looked up from germline, CDR1 is MGHDK and CDR2 is SYGVNS. This CDR3 comprises 16 residues. The CDR3 DNA reads as TGTGCCAGCAGTGAGAATGACAGGGGTGGGTACAATGAGCCGTTCTTC. This gives the protein CASSENDRGGYNEPFF.

Ten or more counts support this clonotype. The V and J genes are TRBV7-2 and TRBJ1-5; the match to TRBD1 covers 7 bases. The CDR3 runs 16 residues. Trimming removed 1 base from V and 7 bases from J; junction bases left unmatched: 10. CDR1 is SGHTA, CDR2 FQGNSA, per germline. For the CDR3, the DNA is TGTGCCAGCAGCTTAGTGCTATCTCAGGGGGGCCAGCCCCAGCATTTT. Amino acid sequence: CASSLVLSQGGQPQHF. The full variable domain, completed using reference TRBV7-2 and TRBJ1-5, is GAGVSQSPSNKVTEKGKDVELRCDPISGHTALYWYRQSLGQGLEFLIYFQGNSAPDKSGLPSDRFSAERTGGSVSTLTIQRTQQEDSAVYLCASSLVLSQGGQPQHFGDGTRLSIL.

Ten or more counts support this clonotype. This chain connects TRBV7-8 to TRBJ2-7; the D gene is possibly TRBD1 (5 bases). Trimming left V 5 bases short and J 6 bases short, with 17 bases between. CDR1 SGHVS and CDR2 FQNEAQ come from the germline V gene. The CDR3 sequence is 14 residues long. The CDR3: CASSPQGAETEQYF. The CDR3 DNA follows: TGTGCCAGCAGCCCCCAAGGGGCAGAAACCGAGCAGTACTTC.

This clonotype has at least ten counts. The chain joins TRBV25-1 to TRBJ2-2; 9 nucleotides align to TRBD1. CDR1 and CDR2 from the germline V gene are MGHDK and SYGVNS. J gave up 0 bases and V 1 base, and 6 bases lay outside the gene matches. The CDR3 spans 18 residues. The CDR3 is CASSEWGQGLSNTGELFF. The CDR3 nucleotides are TGTGCCAGCAGTGAATGGGGACAGGGACTTTCGAACACCGGGGAGCTGTTTTTT.

This clonotype turned up a few times. The chain is built from TRBV27 and TRBJ1-3; 9 bases line up with TRBD1. Germline V gene lookup returns CDR1 MNHEY and CDR2 SMNVEV (reference sequence). This CDR3 region has 17 residues. V dropped 5 bases and J dropped 3; count of bases not matched to a gene: 11. DNA of the CDR3: TGTGCCAGCAGTCTCAACCCGGACAGGGGATTTGGAAACACCATATATTTT. Its translation is CASSLNPDRGFGNTIYF.

This clonotype was counted between two and nine times. The CDR3 spells CASSLGLEGTDTQYF. Here the CDR3 DNA reads TGTGCCAGCAGCCTGGGACTTGAGGGCACAGATACGCAGTATTTT. This rearrangement joins TRBV3-1 to TRBJ2-3; weak D call: TRBD2 (6 bases). CDR3 length: 15 residues. CDR1 and CDR2 from the germline V gene are LGHDT and YNNKEL (reference sequence). With 4 bases removed from V and 1 base from J, the gap between germline ends came to 12 bases.

A note on this clonotype: This may come from a read error, since a much larger clone is one base off. V and J are TRBV2 and TRBJ2-7, with D tentatively TRBD1 (5 bases). V lost 10 bases and J 3 bases, leaving 10 bases between the germline ends. CDR1 is SNHLY, CDR2 FYNNEI, per germline. The CDR3 totals 11 residues. CDR3 coding DNA: TGTGCCAACCAGCAGGGCTACGAGCAGTACTTC. Its translation is CANQQGYEQYF.

This rearrangement joins TRBV7-9 to TRBJ1-2; 7 bases are shared with TRBD1. This CDR3 is built from 16 residues. V lost 6 bases to trimming and J lost 4 bases; unmatched junction nucleotides: 14. Germline CDR1 reads SEHNR; CDR2 reads FQNEAQ (reference sequence). CDR3 loop: CASSFTHGAGGYGYTF. For the CDR3, the DNA is TGTGCCAGCAGTTTCACCCATGGAGCAGGGGGCTATGGCTACACCTTC.

This clonotype was observed at least ten times. The chain is built from TRBV7-8 and TRBJ1-5; possibly TRBD1 for D (6 bases). Germline CDR1 SGHVS, CDR2 FQNEAQ. The V end was cut by 5 bases, the J end by 4 bases, with 12 bases between. The CDR3 length is 14 residues. CDR3: CASSPAGVNQPQHF. For the CDR3, the DNA is TGTGCCAGCAGCCCGGCAGGGGTAAATCAGCCCCAGCATTTT.

This clonotype has more than one count but fewer than ten. Just one base apart from a much larger clone, this may be a read error. The chain joins TRBV20-1 to TRBJ1-2; D gene uncertain. The CDR3 runs 12 residues. Germline assignment: CDR1 DFQATT and CDR2 SNEGSKA (reference sequence). The CDR3 here is CSARTVNYGSTF. For the CDR3, the DNA is TGCAGTGCAAGGACCGTTAACTATGGCTCCACCTTC.

V is TRBV27 and J is TRBJ2-7; no reliable D call. Trimming shortened V by 6 bases and J by 6 bases, and 12 bases separated the two germline ends. This CDR3 has 12 amino acids. Looked up from germline, CDR1 is MNHEY and CDR2 is SMNVEV (reference sequence). The CDR3 coding sequence is TGTGCCAGCAGGAGCTCGCCGATCGAGCAGTACTTC. It is translated as CASRSSPIEQYF.

This clonotype has a count of ten or more. The chain employs TRBV5-8 and TRBJ2-2; D is ambiguous. The germline CDR1 and CDR2 sequences are SGHTS and YDEGEE. The ends were cut back, 4 bases at V and 1 base at J, with 14 bases in the middle. CDR3 size: 16 residues. This CDR3 is CASSHAFEENTGELFF. The CDR3 region has the DNA TGTGCCAGCAGCCACGCCTTCGAGGAGAACACCGGGGAGCTGTTTTTT. The whole variable domain, filled in from reference TRBV5-8 and TRBJ2-2, reads EAGVTQSPTHLIKTRGQQATLRCSPISGHTSVYWYQQALGLGLQFLLWYDEGEERNRGNFPPRFSGRQFPNYSSELNVNALELEDSALYLCASSHAFEENTGELFFGEGSRLTVL.

Turning to this clonotype: A read error may explain this, as a much larger clone is one base away. V and J are TRBV20-1 and TRBJ1-5, with 7 bases lining up with TRBD1. The CDR3 loop spans 15 amino acids. In germline, CDR1 is DFQATT, CDR2 SNEGSKA (reference sequence). The ends lost 3 bases at V and 7 bases at J; junction bases unmatched: 12. The CDR3 loop is CSARPAGGRDQPQHF. The CDR3 DNA reads as TGCAGTGCTAGGCCCGCAGGGGGGAGGGACCAGCCCCAGCATTTT.